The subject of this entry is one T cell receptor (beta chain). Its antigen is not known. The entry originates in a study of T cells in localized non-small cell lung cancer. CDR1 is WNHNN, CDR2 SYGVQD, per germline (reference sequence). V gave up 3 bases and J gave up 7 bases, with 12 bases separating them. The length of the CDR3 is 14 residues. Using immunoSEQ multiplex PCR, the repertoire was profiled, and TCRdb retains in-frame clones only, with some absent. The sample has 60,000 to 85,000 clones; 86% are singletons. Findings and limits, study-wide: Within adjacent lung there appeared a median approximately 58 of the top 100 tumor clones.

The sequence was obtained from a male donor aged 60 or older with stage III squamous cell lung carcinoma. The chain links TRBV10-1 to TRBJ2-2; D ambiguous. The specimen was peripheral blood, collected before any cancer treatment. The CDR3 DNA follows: TGCGCCAGCAGTGAATCCGGAAGGGTCGGGGAGCTGTTTTTT. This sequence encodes CASSESGRVGELFF.